The 23 T cell receptor beta chains below all came from one sample that was sequenced in a study of beta chain features in type 1 diabetes. These receptors have no identified antigens. Study-level findings and limits: In every one of the four CD4+ subsets, TCRB CDR3s were moderately but significantly shorter in Type 1 diabetes patients.

Reverse transcription of all isolated RNA meant that expressed TCRB transcripts were sequenced. Sequencing used immunoSEQ multiplex PCR; TCRdb keeps in-frame clones, though not all of them. The sample carries 630,000 or so clones, over 12% recorded once. The sequencing sample was made of naive CD4+ T cells from blood. The receptor source for this set is a man aged 18 to 29 with type 1 diabetes.

The sample holds a few counts of this clone. The chain combines TRBV2 with TRBJ2-5, with TRBD1 matching over 7 bases. In germline, CDR1 is SNHLY, CDR2 FYNNEI. The CDR3 sequence is 15 residues long. The V and J ends lost 6 bases and 1 base, in that order; junction bases with no gene match: 8. CDR3 residues: CASSSITGVQETQYF. The DNA for the CDR3 is TGTGCCAGCAGCAGCATAACAGGGGTCCAAGAGACCCAGTACTTC.

This clone turned up a few times. The chain uses TRBV28 and TRBJ1-6, with D possibly TRBD1 on 6 matching bases. The CDR3 length is 14 residues. From germline, CDR1 is MDHEN and CDR2 SYDVKM. Trimming removed 6 bases at V and 9 bases at J, with 15 bases between. In DNA, the CDR3 is TGTGCCAGCAGACAGGGTTGGAGTAGTTCACCCCTCCACTTT. Its protein is CASRQGWSSSPLHF. Drawing the rest from reference TRBV28 and TRBJ1-6, the complete variable domain is DVKVTQSSRYLVKRTGEKVFLECVQDMDHENMFWYRQDPGLGLRLIYFSYDVKMKEKGDIPEGYSVSREKKERFSLILESASTNQTSMYLCASRQGWSSSPLHFGNGTRLTVT.

This clone occurred a few times. V is TRBV9 and J is TRBJ1-2, with D possibly matching TRBD1 (6 bases). This CDR3 is 12 amino acids long. Germline loops: CDR1 SGDLS, CDR2 YYNGEE. The V end was cut by 4 bases, the J end by 13 bases, with 17 bases between. The CDR3 loop reads CASSSRGGSGTF. DNA for the CDR3: TGTGCCAGCAGCTCCCGAGGGGGGTCCGGCACCTTC.

V usage is TRBV6-5 and J usage is TRBJ1-4; no definite D call. Germline values: CDR1 MNHEY, CDR2 SVGAGI. CDR3 length equals 14 residues. V was pared by 0 bases and J by 11 bases, with 13 bases between. The CDR3 region has the DNA TGTGCCAGCAGTTACTCGAATAGTCTCGGGAAACTGTTTTTT. Protein product: CASSYSNSLGKLFF.

The chain has TRBV7-3 and TRBJ2-3, with 12 bases aligning to TRBD2. Germline trimming cut 5 bases from V and 2 bases from J; bases unmatched to any gene: 5. Germline CDR1 SGHTA, CDR2 FQGTGA. CDR3 length: 16 amino acids. The CDR3 sequence: CASSPGLAGYTDTQYF. The CDR3 DNA sequence: TGTGCCAGCAGCCCAGGACTAGCGGGGTACACAGATACGCAGTATTTT.

The J gene is TRBJ1-1, the V gene TRBV6-5; no firm D call. Germline V gene data show CDR1 as MNHEY and CDR2 as SVGAGI. The germline V and J ends were trimmed by 5 bases and 7 bases, with 8 bases remaining between them. This CDR3 is built from 11 residues. CDR3 coding DNA: TGTGCCAGCAGTGACTTAGGTGAAGCTTTCTTT. Translated: CASSDLGEAFF.

This clone came up many times. The chain couples TRBV10-3 to TRBJ1-5, with D uncertain. Trimming took 6 bases from V and 5 from J, leaving 8 bases between them. Germline V gene data show CDR1 as ENHRY and CDR2 as SYGVKD. CDR3 size: 12 residues. The CDR3 loop is CAIRDPDQPQHF. CDR3 sequence (DNA): TGTGCCATCAGGGATCCGGATCAGCCCCAGCATTTT.

This sequence joins TRBV30 and TRBJ2-7, with D uncertain. The CDR3 contains 13 residues. The V and J ends lost 4 bases and 1 base respectively, with 11 bases between them. Germline CDR1 is GTSNPN and CDR2 is SVGIG (reference sequence). CDR3 coding DNA: TGTGCCTGGACACCGTGGGTTTCCTACGAGCAGTACTTC. It codes for CAWTPWVSYEQYF.

The chain carries TRBV7-9 and TRBJ2-5; 8 positions match TRBD2. Germline values: CDR1 SEHNR, CDR2 FQNEAQ (reference sequence). CDR3 size: 16 residues. The ends lost 3 bases at V and 5 bases at J; junction bases unmatched: 11. The CDR3: CASSLVFSGASETQYF. In DNA, the CDR3 is TGTGCCAGCAGCTTGGTGTTTAGCGGGGCGAGCGAGACCCAGTACTTC.

The CDR3 sequence: CASRGTSEETQYF. The CDR3 coding sequence is TGCGCCAGCAGGGGGACTAGCGAAGAGACCCAGTACTTC. This chain joins TRBV10-2 and TRBJ2-5; 10 bases align to TRBD2. The CDR3 loop spans 13 amino acids. V was pared by 6 bases and J by 3 bases, with 1 base of the junction left unmatched. Germline CDR1 WSHSY, CDR2 SAAADI.

The J gene is TRBJ2-7, the V gene TRBV5-1; 7 bases are a match to TRBD1. This CDR3 has 14 amino acids. The germline V gene encodes CDR1 SGHRS and CDR2 YFSETQ. Losses at the gene ends were 6 bases for V and 0 bases for J; bases not matched to a gene: 6. The CDR3, as DNA: TGCGCCAGCACCCCCGGGACAGCCTCCTACGAGCAGTACTTC. Its translation: CASTPGTASYEQYF.

This clone was counted between two and nine times. The chain links TRBV30 to TRBJ2-7; 13 bases are a match to TRBD2. The CDR3 has 15 amino acids. J gave up 7 bases and V 1 base, and 7 bases lay outside the gene matches. Per the germline V gene, CDR1 is GTSNPN and CDR2 is SVGIG (reference sequence). CDR3 sequence reads: CAWSGTSGSHWEQYF. CDR3 nucleotides: TGTGCCTGGAGTGGGACTAGCGGGAGTCACTGGGAGCAGTACTTC.

The J gene is TRBJ2-7, the V gene TRBV7-2; TRBD1 matches 8 bases. This CDR3 is built from 14 residues. Germline V lookup: CDR1 SGHTA, CDR2 FQGNSA. Germline trimming cut 7 bases from V and 0 bases from J; bases unmatched to any gene: 5. In DNA, the CDR3 is TGTGCCAGCACCAGACAGGGGCCCTCCTACGAGCAGTACTTC. The encoded protein is CASTRQGPSYEQYF.

The chain links TRBV27 to TRBJ2-4; D tentatively reads TRBD1 or TRBD2 (5 bases each). The ends were cut back, 8 bases at V and 3 bases at J, with 17 bases in the middle. The CDR3 is 15 amino acids. CDR1 and CDR2 from the germline V gene are MNHEY and SMNVEV (reference sequence). CDR3 bases: TGTGCCAGCCGAGCTAACATGGGGGTCAAAAACATTCAGTACTTC. This gives the protein CASRANMGVKNIQYF.

The sample holds one count of this clone. The chain is built from TRBV25-1 and TRBJ2-2, with TRBD2 matching 7 bases. V lost 4 bases, J lost 2 bases, and 10 bases stayed unmatched. From germline, CDR1 is MGHDK and CDR2 SYGVNS. This CDR3 is built from 17 residues. CDR3: CASSAGGVLRNTGELFF. CDR3 DNA: TGTGCCAGCAGTGCTGGGGGGGTCCTCAGAAACACCGGGGAGCTGTTTTTT.

This clone has just a few counts. The V and J genes are TRBV28 and TRBJ1-2; D gene unclear. V lost 6 bases to trimming and J lost 8 bases, with 10 bases between them. CDR3 length: 11 residues. Germline assignment: CDR1 MDHEN and CDR2 SYDVKM. As DNA, the CDR3 is TGTGCCAGCAGGGGAAATGAGGGCTACACCTTC. Protein: CASRGNEGYTF.

The V and J genes are TRBV5-1 and TRBJ2-5; D call uncertain. V was clipped by 0 bases and J by 7 bases, with 13 bases between them. Per germline, CDR1 SGHRS and CDR2 YFSETQ. The CDR3 contains 14 residues. The CDR3 nucleotides read TGCGCCAGCAGCTTGGCTGCCGAGCTAGGGACCCAGTACTTC. It specifies CASSLAAELGTQYF.

This clone was counted only a few times. The chain recombines TRBV30 with TRBJ1-1; D uncertain. Germline V gene sequence: CDR1 GTSNPN, CDR2 SVGIG (reference sequence). The CDR3 loop spans 13 amino acids. The V gene lost 1 base and the J gene lost 0 bases, with 6 bases spanning the gap. CDR3 bases: TGTGCCTGGAGTGGTCAGGTGAACACTGAAGCTTTCTTT. Protein sequence: CAWSGQVNTEAFF. The whole variable domain, filled in from reference TRBV30 and TRBJ1-1, reads SQTIHQWPATLVQPVGSPLSLECTVEGTSNPNLYWYRQAAGRGLQLLFYSVGIGQISSEVPQNLSASRPQDRQFILSSKKLLLSDSGFYLCAWSGQVNTEAFFGQGTRLTVV.

The CDR3, as DNA: TGTGCCAGCAGTGACGGGCCTCCCGGAGGGGAGACCCAGTACTTC. Amino acid sequence: CASSDGPPGGETQYF. This sequence joins TRBV2 and TRBJ2-5; weak D call: TRBD2 (6 bases). Trimming pared 3 bases from V and 5 bases from J, leaving 16 bases between. Germline values: CDR1 SNHLY, CDR2 FYNNEI. The CDR3 covers 15 residues.

V usage is TRBV11-2 and J usage is TRBJ1-4; D not certain. Trimming took 2 bases from V and 7 from J, leaving 5 bases between them. The CDR3 is 12 amino acids. Germline values: CDR1 SGHAT, CDR2 FQNNGV. DNA of the CDR3: TGTGCCAGCAGCTTAAGTGTTGAAAAACTGTTTTTT. Translated: CASSLSVEKLFF.

This clone was recorded a few times. This chain connects TRBV30 to TRBJ1-2, with D unresolved. V lost 1 base and J 11 bases, leaving 2 bases between the germline ends. The germline V gene encodes CDR1 GTSNPN and CDR2 SVGIG (reference sequence). The CDR3 is made up of 8 amino acids. The CDR3 sequence: CAWSGYTF. The CDR3 nucleotides are TGTGCCTGGAGTGGTTACACCTTC.

The chain combines TRBV2 with TRBJ1-2; D is uncertain. This CDR3 has 13 amino acids. The germline CDR1 and CDR2 sequences are SNHLY and FYNNEI. V lost 11 bases to trimming and J lost 1 base, with 14 bases between them. The CDR3 sequence is CAGRMEVNYGYTF. In DNA form, the CDR3 reads TGTGCCGGCCGTATGGAGGTTAACTATGGCTACACCTTC.

To note about this clone: Other DNA sequences in this sample translate to the same CDR3. The rearrangement links TRBV5-1 to TRBJ2-3, with 7 bases lining up with TRBD2. The CDR3 loop spans 17 amino acids. Germline V gene data show CDR1 as SGHRS and CDR2 as YFSETQ. J lost 0 bases, V lost 0 bases, and 7 bases had no gene match. The DNA for the CDR3 is TGCGCCAGCAGCTTGGAGGGTAGCGGGCCTAGCACAGATACGCAGTATTTT. Translated: CASSLEGSGPSTDTQYF.